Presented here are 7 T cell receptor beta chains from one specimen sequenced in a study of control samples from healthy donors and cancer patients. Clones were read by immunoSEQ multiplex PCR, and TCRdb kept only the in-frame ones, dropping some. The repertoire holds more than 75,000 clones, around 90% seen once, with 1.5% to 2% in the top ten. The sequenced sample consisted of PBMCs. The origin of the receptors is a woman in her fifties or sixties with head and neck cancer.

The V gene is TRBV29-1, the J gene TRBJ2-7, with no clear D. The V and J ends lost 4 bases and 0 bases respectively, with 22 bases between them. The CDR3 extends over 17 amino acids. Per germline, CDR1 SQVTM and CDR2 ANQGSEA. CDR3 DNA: TGCAGCGTTGTAGCCAGCAGTCGGAGCTTCCCCTCCTACGAGCAGTACTTC. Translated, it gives CSVVASSRSFPSYEQYF.

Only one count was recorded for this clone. DNA for the CDR3: TGTGCCTGGATTCCAGGGGCGACCACTGAAGCTTTCTTT. Its translation is CAWIPGATTEAFF. The chain recombines TRBV30 with TRBJ1-1; tentatively, D is TRBD1 (6 bases). CDR3 size: 13 residues. CDR1 GTSNPN and CDR2 SVGIG come from the germline V gene (reference sequence). Trimming stripped 4 bases from V and 4 bases from J, with 13 bases between. Based on the CDR3 plus reference TRBV30 and TRBJ1-1, the full variable domain is SQTIHQWPATLVQPVGSPLSLECTVEGTSNPNLYWYRQAAGRGLQLLFYSVGIGQISSEVPQNLSASRPQDRQFILSSKKLLLSDSGFYLCAWIPGATTEAFFGQGTRLTVV.

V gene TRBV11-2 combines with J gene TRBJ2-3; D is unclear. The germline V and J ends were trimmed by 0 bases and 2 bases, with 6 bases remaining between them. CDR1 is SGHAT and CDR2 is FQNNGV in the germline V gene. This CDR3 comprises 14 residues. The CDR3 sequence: CASSLDYITDTQYF. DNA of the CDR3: TGTGCCAGCAGCTTAGACTACATCACAGATACGCAGTATTTT.

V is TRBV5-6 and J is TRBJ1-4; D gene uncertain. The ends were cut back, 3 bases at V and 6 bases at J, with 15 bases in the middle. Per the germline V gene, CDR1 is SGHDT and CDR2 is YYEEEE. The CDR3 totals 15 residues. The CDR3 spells CASSYSPTSDEKLFF. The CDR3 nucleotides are TGTGCCAGCAGCTACTCGCCGACGTCGGATGAAAAACTGTTTTTT.

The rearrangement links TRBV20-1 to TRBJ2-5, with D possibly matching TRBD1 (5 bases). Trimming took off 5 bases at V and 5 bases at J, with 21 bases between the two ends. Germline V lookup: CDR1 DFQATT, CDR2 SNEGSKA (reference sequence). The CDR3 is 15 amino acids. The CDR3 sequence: CSARDMQGILETQYF. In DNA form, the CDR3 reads TGCAGTGCTCGTGACATGCAGGGAATTCTGGAGACCCAGTACTTC.

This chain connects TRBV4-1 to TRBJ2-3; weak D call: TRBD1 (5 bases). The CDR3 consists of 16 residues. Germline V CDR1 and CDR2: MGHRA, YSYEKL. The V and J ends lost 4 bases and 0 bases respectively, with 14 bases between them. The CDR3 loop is CASSRTGVESTDTQYF. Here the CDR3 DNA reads TGCGCCAGCAGCCGAACAGGTGTCGAAAGCACAGATACGCAGTATTTT.

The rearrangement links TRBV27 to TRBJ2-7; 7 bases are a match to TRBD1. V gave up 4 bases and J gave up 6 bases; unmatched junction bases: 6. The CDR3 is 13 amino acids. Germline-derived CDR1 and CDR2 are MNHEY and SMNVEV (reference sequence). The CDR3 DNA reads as TGTGCCAGCAGTTCGAGACACAGGGGCGAGCAGTACTTC. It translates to CASSSRHRGEQYF.